These 18 T cell receptor beta chains originate from one sample sequenced in a study of blood T cell repertoires in COVID-19. TCRdb's table, derived via immunoSEQ multiplex PCR, lists solely in-frame clones and lacks some. The data contain about 140,000 clones, over 60% of them singletons. Sequencing was performed on PBMCs or T cells enriched from blood (not recorded which). The receptors originated from a woman aged 50 to 65 who had recovered from COVID-19.

This clone was counted between two and nine times. The chain joins TRBV28 to TRBJ1-1; 7 nucleotides align to TRBD1. Trimming at V came to 4 bases and at J to 4 bases, leaving 9 bases not matched to a gene. CDR1 is MDHEN, CDR2 SYDVKM, per germline. The CDR3 runs 15 residues. CDR3 nucleotide sequence: TGTGCCAGCAGTTCTGATACGACAGGGAGCACTGAAGCTTTCTTT. It translates to CASSSDTTGSTEAFF.

The rearrangement joins TRBV12-3 or TRBV12-4 to TRBJ1-1; D unclear. The V end was cut by 5 bases, the J end by 5 bases, with 9 bases between. The CDR3 length is 12 residues. CDR3 DNA sequence: TGTGCCAGCAGTGGTATCGGGACTGAAGCTTTCTTT. It codes for CASSGIGTEAFF.

The chain has TRBV27 and TRBJ1-1, with D unresolved. The V gene lost 6 bases and the J gene lost 5 bases, with 16 bases spanning the gap. This CDR3 comprises 14 residues. Germline CDR1 MNHEY, CDR2 SMNVEV (reference sequence). The CDR3 loop is CASSRDTGRTEAFF. In DNA form, the CDR3 reads TGTGCCAGCAGCCGCGACACTGGGAGGACTGAAGCTTTCTTT.

The chain has TRBV7-6 and TRBJ2-7; 10 positions agree with TRBD1. CDR3 length: 17 amino acids. Germline V gene sequence: CDR1 SGHVS, CDR2 FNYEAQ. V lost 0 bases to trimming and J lost 0 bases; unmatched junction nucleotides: 5. The CDR3 DNA sequence: TGTGCCAGCAGCTTAGCGCGGACAGGGGGTCCCTCCTACGAGCAGTACTTC. Translation gives CASSLARTGGPSYEQYF.

The chain is built from TRBV27 and TRBJ2-4; perhaps TRBD2 as D (5 bases). Germline V gene lookup returns CDR1 MNHEY and CDR2 SMNVEV (reference sequence). This CDR3 is 13 amino acids long. Trimming removed 6 bases from V and 1 base from J, with 7 bases in between. The CDR3 DNA is TGTGCCAGCAGCGGGGTTGCCAAAAACATTCAGTACTTC. Amino acids: CASSGVAKNIQYF.

V is TRBV7-2 and J is TRBJ1-3; weak D call: TRBD1 (5 bases). The CDR3 runs 14 residues. Trimming pared 0 bases from V and 3 bases from J, leaving 6 bases between. From germline, CDR1 is SGHTA and CDR2 FQGNSA. In DNA, the CDR3 is TGTGCCAGCAGCTTAGCGACAGTTGGAAACACCATATATTTT. It codes for CASSLATVGNTIYF.

In DNA, the CDR3 is TGTGCCAGCAAACGTCGGGGGGGCGAGCAGTACTTC. Protein sequence: CASKRRGGEQYF. V gene TRBV12-3 or TRBV12-4 combines with J gene TRBJ2-7, with 8 bases aligning to TRBD2. The J segment lost 6 bases and the V segment lost 7 bases, leaving 5 bases of the junction unmatched. CDR3 size: 12 residues.

Notes on this clone: Germline and junction disagree at one end, which may indicate a read error. The genes are TRBV7-7 and TRBJ1-1; D ambiguous. Germline CDR1 and CDR2: SSHAT and FNYEAQ (reference sequence). This CDR3 region has 14 residues. CDR3 DNA sequence: TGTGCTAGCAGCCGTCTAGCCATGAACACTGAAGCTTTCTTT. Residues: CASSRLAMNTEAFF.

The sample holds one count of this clone. The chain carries TRBV10-3 and TRBJ1-2; D gene uncertain. Trimming took off 2 bases at V and 0 bases at J, with 4 bases between the two ends. This CDR3 has 13 residues. CDR1 ENHRY and CDR2 SYGVKD come from the germline V gene. The CDR3 nucleotides read TGTGCCATCAGTGAGAACACTAACTATGGCTACACCTTC. It codes for CAISENTNYGYTF.

This chain links TRBV3-1 (or the pseudogene TRBV3-2) with TRBJ1-2; D not certain. CDR3 length equals 13 residues. CDR1 LGHDT and CDR2 YNNKEL come from the germline V gene (reference sequence). V was cut by 1 base and J by 8 bases, with 11 bases left in between. CDR3 loop: CASSQGAGKGYTF. For the CDR3, the DNA is TGTGCCAGCAGCCAAGGGGCAGGAAAGGGCTACACCTTC.

The V and J genes are TRBV28 and TRBJ2-5, with 7 bases that match TRBD2. The V gene's germline CDR1 is MDHEN and CDR2 SYDVKM. The CDR3 is made up of 14 amino acids. With 2 bases clipped from V and 3 bases from J, the junction kept 3 bases outside the gene matches. The CDR3 DNA follows: TGTGCCAGCAGTTTAGGTCTAGCGGAAGAGACCCAGTACTTC. Amino acid sequence: CASSLGLAEETQYF.

This clone showed up just a few times. The chain employs TRBV29-1 and TRBJ1-1, with TRBD1 matching over 10 bases. Trimming removed 5 bases from V and 8 bases from J; junction bases left unmatched: 14. This CDR3 comprises 15 residues. The germline CDR1 and CDR2 sequences are SQVTM and ANQGSEA. For the CDR3, the DNA is TGCAGCGTTCGACAGGGGGCAGGTGGGGGACTGGAAGCTTTCTTT. Encoded protein: CSVRQGAGGGLEAFF.

V and J are TRBV29-1 and TRBJ1-2; tentatively, D is TRBD1 (6 bases). This CDR3 spans 16 amino acids. Germline V gene data show CDR1 as SQVTM and CDR2 as ANQGSEA. Trimming left V 6 bases short and J 2 bases short, with 22 bases between. The CDR3 DNA reads TGCAGCGTCGGGGCCTACCAGGAAAGGGGGAACTATGGCTACACCTTC. This codes for CSVGAYQERGNYGYTF.

This sequence joins TRBV25-1 and TRBJ2-1; 11 positions match TRBD2. Trimming took 0 bases from V and 7 from J; bases not matched to a gene: 8. The CDR3 spans 17 residues. Germline V gene sequence: CDR1 MGHDK, CDR2 SYGVNS. CDR3 loop: CASSEYKSLAGANEQFF. The CDR3, as DNA: TGTGCCAGCAGTGAATATAAGTCACTAGCGGGGGCTAATGAGCAGTTCTTC. The entire variable domain, with the rest obtained from reference TRBV25-1 and TRBJ2-1, is as follows: EADIYQTPRYLVIGTGKKITLECSQTMGHDKMYWYQQDPGMELHLIHYSYGVNSTEKGDLSSESTVSRIRTEHFPLTLESARPSHTSQYLCASSEYKSLAGANEQFFGPGTRLTVL.

This rearrangement joins TRBV5-8 to TRBJ2-7; D is undetermined. Per germline, CDR1 SGHTS and CDR2 YDEGEE. This CDR3 is 11 amino acids long. V was cut by 4 bases and J by 6 bases, with 8 bases left in between. CDR3 amino acids: CASSLPFEQYF. CDR3 DNA sequence: TGTGCCAGCAGCCTACCCTTCGAGCAGTACTTC. The full variable domain, in which reference TRBV5-8 and TRBJ2-7 provide the parts outside the CDR3, is EAGVTQSPTHLIKTRGQQATLRCSPISGHTSVYWYQQALGLGLQFLLWYDEGEERNRGNFPPRFSGRQFPNYSSELNVNALELEDSALYLCASSLPFEQYFGPGTRLTVT.

The chain employs TRBV19 and TRBJ2-2; TRBD1 is a possible D gene (6 bases). This CDR3 region has 16 residues. V was pared by 7 bases and J by 3 bases, with 18 bases between. Germline-derived CDR1 and CDR2 are LNHDA and SQIVND (reference sequence). The CDR3 is CASTNRQGSYTGELFF. The CDR3 nucleotides read TGTGCCAGTACCAATCGTCAGGGGTCTTACACCGGGGAGCTGTTTTTT. Combining the CDR3 with reference TRBV19 and TRBJ2-2 gives the whole variable domain DGGITQSPKYLFRKEGQNVTLSCEQNLNHDAMYWYRQDPGQGLRLIYYSQIVNDFQKGDIAEGYSVSREKKESFPLTVTSAQKNPTAFYLCASTNRQGSYTGELFFGEGSRLTVL.

Here the CDR3 DNA reads TGTGCCAGTAGGGGGACAGGGGGCATCTACGAGCAGTACTTC. It is translated as CASRGTGGIYEQYF. This chain connects TRBV19 to TRBJ2-7, with TRBD1 matching 12 bases. V lost 6 bases and J lost 3; bases outside the gene matches: 3. This CDR3 is 14 amino acids long. Germline V lookup: CDR1 LNHDA, CDR2 SQIVND (reference sequence).

This clone was found a few times. The chain uses TRBV7-2 and TRBJ1-6, with D possibly being TRBD1 (6 bases). Trimming left V 6 bases short and J 10 bases short, with 22 bases between. The CDR3 sequence is 16 residues long. Germline V gene lookup returns CDR1 SGHTA and CDR2 FQGNSA. The CDR3 nucleotides read TGTGCCAGCAGTCCCGAACAGGGAGGGATTGGGTCACCCCTCCACTTT. Encoded protein: CASSPEQGGIGSPLHF.